Listed below are T cell receptor beta chains from one sample, sequenced in a study of blood T cell repertoires in COVID-19. Sequencing used immunoSEQ multiplex PCR; TCRdb keeps in-frame clones, though not all of them. The sample records about 300,000 clones, roughly 88% being singletons. The sequenced material came from peripheral blood. These receptors all come from a woman in her 30s with COVID-19, enrolled during active disease. The CDR3 runs from the conserved cysteine through the conserved F or W. A D gene is named only where the DNA matches it firmly. The listing skips clone size in some rows; elsewhere it reads once, few, many or a size class.

TRBJ1-5 TRBD1 once TRBV4-2 TGTGCCAGCAGCCAGGGGGACAGGGTATTATATCAGCCCCAGCATTTT CASSQGDRVLYQPQHF
TRBJ1-4 TRBD1 . TRBV6-5 TGTGCCAGCAGTAGCGACAGGGCCCCCAATGAAAAACTGTTTTTT CASSSDRAPNEKLFF
TRBJ1-3 . . TRBV7-6 TGTGCCAGCAGCCGACTGACAGGATCTGATGGAAACACCATATATTTT CASSRLTGSDGNTIYF
TRBJ2-1 . . TRBV19 TGTGCCAGTAGTATCACAGGGTGGTCCTACAATGAGCAGTTCTTC CASSITGWSYNEQFF
TRBJ2-1 . . TRBV7-9 TGTGCCAGCAGCTCGTATGAGCAGTTCTTC CASSSYEQFF
TRBJ2-1 TRBD2 . TRBV29-1 TGCAGCGTGACCGCCTTGGGACTAGCGGGAAGCTCCTACAATGAGCAGTTCTTC CSVTALGLAGSSYNEQFF
TRBJ2-5 TRBD1 . TRBV7-8 TGTGCCAGCAGCTTAGTGGATCGGCAGGGGGTAGAGACCCAGTACTTC CASSLVDRQGVETQYF
TRBJ2-3 TRBD1 . TRBV5-1 TGCGCCAGCAGCATTGGGACAGCTAGCACAGATACGCAGTATTTT CASSIGTASTDTQYF
TRBJ2-7 . . TRBV5-6 TGTGCCAGCGGAAAGGGGCGGAACTACGAGCAGTACTTC CASGKGRNYEQYF
TRBJ1-1 TRBD1 . TRBV19 TGTGCCAGTAAGGACAGGGCGAACACTGAAGCTTTCTTT CASKDRANTEAFF
TRBJ1-5 TRBD1 . TRBV5-1 TGCGCCAGCAGCTTGGTAGGACAGGCTTATCAGCCCCAGCATTTT CASSLVGQAYQPQHF
TRBJ2-7 TRBD2 . TRBV4-2 TGTGCCAGCAGCCAAGATCTAACGGGGGGGCCCTACGAGCAGTACTTC CASSQDLTGGPYEQYF
TRBJ1-3 TRBD1 . TRBV6-2/TRBV6-3 TGTGCCAGCAGTTACTCTGGGACAGGGGACCGTAGCTCTGGAAACACCATATATTTT CASSYSGTGDRSSGNTIYF
TRBJ1-2 TRBD1 . TRBV10-3 TGTGCCATCGGACAGGGGGGAAACTATGGCTACACCTTC CAIGQGGNYGYTF
TRBJ1-2 TRBD1 . TRBV18 TGTGCCAGCTCACGAGGACAGGCTAACTATGGCTACACCTTC CASSRGQANYGYTF
TRBJ1-1 . . TRBV5-5 TGTGCCAGCAGCTTGGGCAACGGAGTGACCGCTTTCTTT CASSLGNGVTAFF
TRBJ1-1 . . TRBV11-2 TGTGCCAGCAGCTTGGAGAGTCGGGCTTTCTTT CASSLESRAFF
TRBJ1-1 . . TRBV29-1 TGCAGCGTTGACGGGGGTTCCTACACTGAAGCTTTCTTT CSVDGGSYTEAFF
TRBJ2-3 . . TRBV14 TGTGCCAGCAGTGAGGGAAGGAGCACAGATACGCAGTATTTT CASSEGRSTDTQYF
TRBJ1-3 . few TRBV7-6 TGTGCCAGCAGCCGACGACATTCTGGAAACACCATATATTTT CASSRRHSGNTIYF
TRBJ1-4 . . TRBV5-5 TGTGCCAGCAGCTTAGGTCACAGGGTGCGGGAAAAACTGTTTTTT CASSLGHRVREKLFF
TRBJ1-2 . . TRBV10-1 TGCGCCAGGGGCAGCAATCTGTCCGATGGCTACACCTTC CARGSNLSDGYTF
TRBJ1-1 . once TRBV6-6 TGTGCCAGCAGTTACGTCCCCGGGGCTGAAGCTTTCTTT CASSYVPGAEAFF
TRBJ1-3 . . TRBV19 TGTGCCAGTACCAGAGGACTTGCGGACACCATATATTTT CASTRGLADTIYF
TRBJ1-2 . . TRBV27 TGTGCCAGCACACAGGCTGGGGACTATGGCTACACCTTC CASTQAGDYGYTF
TRBJ1-5 TRBD1 . TRBV4-1 TGCGCCAGCAGCCAAAGGGGGACAGGGGACAATCAGCCCCAGCATTTT CASSQRGTGDNQPQHF
TRBJ2-2 . . TRBV6-5 TGTGCCAGCAGCACCTCGACAGGTGCCGGGGAGCTGTTTTTT CASSTSTGAGELFF
TRBJ1-2 . . TRBV19 TGTGCCACCTTGAGTCACAGGGCGGACTATGGCTACACCTTC CATLSHRADYGYTF
TRBJ1-6 . . TRBV7-2 TGTGCCAGCAGCCCAGGAAAGGCCCTCCACTTT CASSPGKALHF
TRBJ1-1 . . TRBV3-1/TRBV3-2 TGTGCCAGCAGCCAAGTGTGGCAGGGGAAAACTGAAGCTTTCTTT CASSQVWQGKTEAFF
TRBJ1-5 . . TRBV21-1 TGTGCCAGCAGCAAAGAACCGGGACAGGGGGAATGGTATAGCAATCAGCCCCAGCATTTT CASSKEPGQGEWYSNQPQHF
TRBJ1-3 TRBD1 . TRBV6-6 TGTGCCAGCAGATTGGGACAGAGTGGAAACACCATATATTTT CASRLGQSGNTIYF
TRBJ2-1 . . TRBV9 TGTGCCAGCAGGCCGGGTAGCTCCTACAATGAGCAGTTCTTC CASRPGSSYNEQFF
TRBJ2-2 TRBD1 . TRBV7-8 TGTGCCAGCAGCTTGGGCAGGGGGCGTAGGTACACCGGGGAGCTGTTTTTT CASSLGRGRRYTGELFF
TRBJ1-1 . . TRBV19 TGTGCCAGTAGTAGGTACACCACTGAAGCTTTCTTT CASSRYTTEAFF
TRBJ1-3 . . TRBV18 TGTGCCAGCTCACCGTCTATGAGCTCTGGAAACACCATATATTTT CASSPSMSSGNTIYF
TRBJ1-3 . . TRBV4-3 TGCGCCAGCAGCCAAGACGCGGTCTCTGGAAACACCATATATTTT CASSQDAVSGNTIYF
TRBJ1-1 . . TRBV5-5 TGTGCCAGCAGCCCCCGGGCGGGGGGGAACACTGAAGCTTTCTTT CASSPRAGGNTEAFF
TRBJ2-5 . . TRBV7-2 TGTGCCAGCAGCTTAGGCGGATGGGAGACCCAGTACTTC CASSLGGWETQYF
TRBJ1-2 . few TRBV25-1 TGTGCCAGTCAATATGGCTACACCTTC CASQYGYTF
TRBJ2-5 TRBD1 . TRBV24-1 TGTGCCACCAGTGACAGAGACAGGGGCGGGGAGACCCAGTACTTC CATSDRDRGGETQYF
TRBJ1-2 . . TRBV7-9 TGTGCCAGCAGCTCCACGGACGGGGACTATGGCTACACCTTC CASSSTDGDYGYTF
TRBJ2-5 TRBD2 . TRBV19 TGTGCCAGTAGTCAGTCGACTAGCGGGGGACAGACCCAGTACTTC CASSQSTSGGQTQYF
TRBJ1-2 . . TRBV11-2 TGTGCCAGCAGCTCCCTTTGGGCCTCCTATGGCTACACCTTC CASSSLWASYGYTF